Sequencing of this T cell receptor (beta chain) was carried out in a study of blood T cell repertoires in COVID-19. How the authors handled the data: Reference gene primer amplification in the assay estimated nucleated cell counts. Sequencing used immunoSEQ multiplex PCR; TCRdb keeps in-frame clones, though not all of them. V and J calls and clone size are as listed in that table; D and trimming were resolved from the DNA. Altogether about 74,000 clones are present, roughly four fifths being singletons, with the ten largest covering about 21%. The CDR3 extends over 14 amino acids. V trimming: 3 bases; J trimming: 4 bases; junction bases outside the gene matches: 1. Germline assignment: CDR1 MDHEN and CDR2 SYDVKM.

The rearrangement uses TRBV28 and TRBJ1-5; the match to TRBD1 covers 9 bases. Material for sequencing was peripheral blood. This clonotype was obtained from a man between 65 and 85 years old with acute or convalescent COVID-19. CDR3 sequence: CASSLTGGNQPQHF. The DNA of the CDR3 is TGTGCCAGCAGTTTGACAGGGGGGAATCAGCCCCAGCATTTT.